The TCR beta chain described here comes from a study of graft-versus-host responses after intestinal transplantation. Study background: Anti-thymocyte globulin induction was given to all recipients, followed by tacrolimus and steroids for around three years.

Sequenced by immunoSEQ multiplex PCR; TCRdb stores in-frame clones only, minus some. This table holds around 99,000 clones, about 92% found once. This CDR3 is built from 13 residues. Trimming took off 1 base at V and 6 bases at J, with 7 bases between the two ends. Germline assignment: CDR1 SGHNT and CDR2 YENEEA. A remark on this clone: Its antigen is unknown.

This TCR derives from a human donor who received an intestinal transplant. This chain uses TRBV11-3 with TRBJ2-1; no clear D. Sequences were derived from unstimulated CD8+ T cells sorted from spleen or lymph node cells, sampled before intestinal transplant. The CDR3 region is CASSLVASNEQFF. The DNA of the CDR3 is TGTGCCAGCAGCTTAGTAGCCAGCAATGAGCAGTTCTTC.